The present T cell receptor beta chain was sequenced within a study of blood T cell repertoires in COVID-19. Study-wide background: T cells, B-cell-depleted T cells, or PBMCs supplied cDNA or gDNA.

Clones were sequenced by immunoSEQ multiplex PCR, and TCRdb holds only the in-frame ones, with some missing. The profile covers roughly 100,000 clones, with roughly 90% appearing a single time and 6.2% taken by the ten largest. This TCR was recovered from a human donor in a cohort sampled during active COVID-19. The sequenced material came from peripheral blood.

CDR3 residues: CASSGFRTGSTDTQYF. The CDR3 nucleotides are TGTGCCAGCAGCGGATTCCGGACAGGGTCCACAGATACGCAGTATTTT. The gene calls are TRBV9 and TRBJ2-3; 8 nucleotides line up with TRBD1. The junction had 8 bases not matched to a gene; V was cut back by 3 bases and J by 2 bases. CDR3 length: 16 residues. The germline V gene encodes CDR1 SGDLS and CDR2 YYNGEE.